One and the same sample provided the 26 T cell receptor beta chains below, sequenced in a study of T cell responses to AZD1222 COVID-19 vaccine. The repertoire was sequenced with immunoSEQ multiplex PCR; TCRdb's copy has only in-frame clones and lacks some. The data contain about 130,000 clones, over 75% of them singletons. Sequencing used peripheral blood, obtained on day 0 of AZD1222 vaccination. The source is an adult in good health.

The rearrangement uses TRBV10-2 and TRBJ2-7, with 7 positions matching TRBD1. This CDR3 comprises 17 residues. The V gene's germline CDR1 is WSHSY and CDR2 SAAADI. V dropped 4 bases and J dropped 0; count of bases not matched to a gene: 12. The CDR3 reads CASSARDSPFFSYEQYF. The CDR3 DNA sequence: TGCGCCAGCAGTGCCAGGGACAGCCCATTTTTCTCCTACGAGCAGTACTTC.

This chain connects TRBV28 to TRBJ2-7; 7 nucleotides match TRBD2. V gave up 7 bases and J gave up 0 bases; unmatched junction bases: 12. The CDR3 spans 16 residues. The germline V gene encodes CDR1 MDHEN and CDR2 SYDVKM. The CDR3 is CASTSGGTGLSYEQYF. CDR3 in DNA: TGTGCCAGCACCTCGGGAGGAACGGGGCTCTCCTACGAGCAGTACTTC.

This rearrangement joins TRBV6-6 to TRBJ1-5; the match to TRBD1 covers 7 bases. Germline V CDR1 and CDR2: MNHNY, SVGAGI (reference sequence). J lost 0 bases, V lost 6 bases, and 8 bases had no gene match. The CDR3 is 16 amino acids. CDR3 protein: CASSPQGGNSNQPQHF. The DNA for the CDR3 is TGTGCCAGCAGCCCTCAAGGGGGCAATAGCAATCAGCCCCAGCATTTT.

This chain links TRBV19 with TRBJ2-7; TRBD2 agrees at 7 bases. CDR1 is LNHDA and CDR2 is SQIVND in the germline V gene (reference sequence). With V trimmed by 4 bases and J by 6 bases, 9 bases remained unmatched. The CDR3 contains 14 residues. The CDR3 DNA is TGTGCCAGTAGTAGAAGCCGGGAGCGGGGCGAGCAGTACTTC. Translated: CASSRSRERGEQYF.

This clone was counted only a few times. The chain recombines TRBV5-4 with TRBJ1-2; D not certain. V was clipped by 4 bases and J by 0 bases, with 7 bases between them. Germline V gene sequence: CDR1 SGHNT, CDR2 YYREEE (reference sequence). There are 13 residues in the CDR3. In nucleotides, the CDR3 is TGTGCCAGCAGCGCCGGTTCTAACTATGGCTACACCTTC. Translation gives CASSAGSNYGYTF.

The J gene is TRBJ1-4, the V gene TRBV5-6; TRBD1 aligns across 7 bases. Germline V gene lookup returns CDR1 SGHDT and CDR2 YYEEEE. V gave up 0 bases and J gave up 4 bases; unmatched junction bases: 9. The CDR3 runs 17 residues. The CDR3 loop reads CASSLAPGQANNEKLFF. The CDR3 DNA reads as TGTGCCAGCAGCTTGGCCCCCGGACAGGCAAATAATGAAAAACTGTTTTTT.

This clone occurred a few times. This chain connects TRBV7-9 to TRBJ1-5, with 10 bases that match TRBD1. This CDR3 is 15 amino acids long. V dropped 5 bases and J dropped 2; count of bases not matched to a gene: 3. Germline CDR1 SEHNR, CDR2 FQNEAQ (reference sequence). Here the CDR3 reads CASSKGTGGNQPQHF. CDR3 DNA sequence: TGTGCCAGCAGCAAAGGGACAGGGGGCAATCAGCCCCAGCATTTT.

This clone was recorded only once. The chain is built from TRBV2 and TRBJ1-2, with D possibly TRBD1 on 6 matching bases. V gave up 1 base and J gave up 0 bases, with 15 bases separating them. Germline V gives CDR1 SNHLY, CDR2 FYNNEI. CDR3 size: 17 residues. The CDR3 nucleotides read TGTGCCAGCAGTGAAGGGACAGACCGCTTAGCTAACTATGGCTACACCTTC. Its translation is CASSEGTDRLANYGYTF.

The chain couples TRBV19 to TRBJ1-5; the D gene is possibly TRBD1 (5 bases). The CDR3 loop spans 14 amino acids. Germline V CDR1 and CDR2: LNHDA, SQIVND (reference sequence). V lost 3 bases to trimming and J lost 4 bases, with 10 bases between them. The CDR3 region has the DNA TGTGCCAGTAGTATTAGCCAGGGTAATCAGCCCCAGCATTTT. The encoded protein is CASSISQGNQPQHF.

On this clone itself: One end of the junction fails to match germline, which may point to a read error. The rearrangement links TRBV7-2 to TRBJ2-7; 7 bases agree with TRBD1. The CDR3 is made up of 14 amino acids. Germline V gene data show CDR1 as SGHTA and CDR2 as FQGNSA. CDR3 coding DNA: TGTGCCAGCAGCCTAGCCGGGACAGCCTACGAGCAGTACTTC. Translated, it gives CASSLAGTAYEQYF.

V is TRBV7-9 and J is TRBJ1-2, with no clear D. CDR1 and CDR2 from the germline V gene are SEHNR and FQNEAQ (reference sequence). The CDR3 consists of 14 residues. Trimming cost V 5 bases and J 0 bases, with 10 bases left between them. The CDR3 reads CASSPGRSNYGYTF. The CDR3 DNA reads as TGTGCCAGCAGCCCTGGACGATCTAACTATGGCTACACCTTC.

The chain recombines TRBV7-2 with TRBJ2-7; a weak D match, TRBD1 (5 bases). The CDR3 consists of 13 residues. Germline-derived CDR1 and CDR2 are SGHTA and FQGNSA. Trimming took 2 bases from V and 2 from J, leaving 7 bases between them. Written as DNA, the CDR3 is TGTGCCAGCAGCTTACAGGGTCCCTACGAGCAGTACTTC. It encodes CASSLQGPYEQYF.

V gene TRBV9 combines with J gene TRBJ2-3; TRBD2 matches at 7 bases. From germline, CDR1 is SGDLS and CDR2 YYNGEE. This CDR3 region has 14 residues. Losses at the gene ends were 6 bases for V and 0 bases for J; bases not matched to a gene: 4. The CDR3 protein is CASNKGLSTDTQYF. The CDR3 nucleotides are TGTGCCAGCAATAAGGGACTAAGCACAGATACGCAGTATTTT.

V and J are TRBV23-1 and TRBJ2-3; perhaps TRBD2 as D (5 bases). TRBV23-1 qualifies as an ORF whose function is uncertain. Trimming took off 10 bases at V and 3 bases at J, with 26 bases between the two ends. The CDR3 has 17 amino acids. CDR3 amino acids: CATPVISRAALTDTQYF. The CDR3, as DNA: TGCGCCACCCCGGTCATTTCAAGAGCGGCCTTGACAGATACGCAGTATTTT.

V is TRBV3-1 (or the pseudogene TRBV3-2) and J is TRBJ1-1, with D uncertain. Germline CDR1 and CDR2: LGHDT and YNNKEL (reference sequence). V was pared by 3 bases and J by 1 base, with 6 bases between. This CDR3 has 13 residues. The CDR3 here is CASSQGRNTEAFF. CDR3 DNA sequence: TGTGCCAGCAGCCAGGGAAGGAACACTGAAGCTTTCTTT.

CDR3 residues: CASSPIEGPGNTIYF. The CDR3 bases are TGTGCCAGCAGCCCGATTGAGGGCCCTGGAAACACCATATATTTT. V is TRBV9 and J is TRBJ1-3, with D hard to call. V lost 4 bases and J lost 2, with 13 bases in between. Germline V gene lookup returns CDR1 SGDLS and CDR2 YYNGEE. The CDR3 consists of 15 residues.

The chain couples TRBV3-1 (or the pseudogene TRBV3-2) to TRBJ2-5; D ambiguous. V lost 3 bases, J lost 4 bases, and 3 bases lay in between. The CDR3 has 11 amino acids. The germline gives CDR1 LGHDT, CDR2 YNNKEL (reference sequence). The CDR3 here is CASSQVETQYF. CDR3 coding DNA: TGTGCCAGCAGCCAGGTAGAGACCCAGTACTTC.

The J gene is TRBJ2-5, the V gene TRBV5-1; D is unresolved. Germline CDR1 reads SGHRS; CDR2 reads YFSETQ. V lost 4 bases and J 2 bases, leaving 3 bases between the germline ends. The CDR3 contains 11 residues. The chain's CDR3 is CASSVQETQYF. In nucleotides, the CDR3 is TGCGCCAGCAGCGTTCAAGAGACCCAGTACTTC.

This clone has only a few counts. The chain joins TRBV19 to TRBJ2-2; the D gene is possibly TRBD2 (7 bases). CDR3 length: 17 amino acids. Deletions cut 6 bases from V and 7 bases from J, with 24 bases between. Germline assignment: CDR1 LNHDA and CDR2 SQIVND (reference sequence). The CDR3 bases are TGTGCCAGTAGATCCTCGGGGGCGACGGGAGGTTACGGGGAGCTGTTTTTT. This codes for CASRSSGATGGYGELFF.

This clone occurred once. The chain links TRBV7-9 to TRBJ1-3, with TRBD1 as a possible D gene (5 bases). CDR1 and CDR2 (germline): SEHNR, FQNEAQ (reference sequence). V gave up 5 bases and J gave up 2 bases, with 10 bases separating them. The CDR3 runs to 14 residues. This CDR3 is CASSMGDPGNTIYF. In nucleotides, the CDR3 is TGTGCCAGCAGCATGGGGGACCCTGGAAACACCATATATTTT. Supplemented by reference TRBV7-9 and TRBJ1-3, the full variable domain reads DTGVSQNPRHKITKRGQNVTFRCDPISEHNRLYWYRQTLGQGPEFLTYFQNEAQLEKSRLLSDRFSAERPKGSFSTLEIQRTEQGDSAMYLCASSMGDPGNTIYFGEGSWLTVV.

This chain joins TRBV27 and TRBJ1-1; D not resolved. The CDR3 is 16 residues long. From germline, CDR1 is MNHEY and CDR2 SMNVEV (reference sequence). The V gene lost 5 bases and the J gene lost 5 bases, with 21 bases spanning the gap. This CDR3 is CASSLLTGGGGTEAFF. The CDR3 DNA follows: TGTGCCAGCAGTCTTCTCACCGGAGGAGGAGGAACTGAAGCTTTCTTT.

The rearrangement uses TRBV18 and TRBJ2-7; D unclear. CDR1 and CDR2 (germline): KGHSH, LQKENI. Trimming pared 1 base from V and 1 base from J, leaving 11 bases between. This CDR3 is built from 15 residues. The CDR3 here is CASSPRAEISYEQYF. DNA of the CDR3: TGTGCCAGCTCACCACGGGCAGAAATTTCCTACGAGCAGTACTTC. Variable domain in full (rest from reference TRBV18 and TRBJ2-7): NAGVMQNPRHLVRRRGQEARLRCSPMKGHSHVYWYRQLPEEGLKFMVYLQKENIIDESGMPKERFSAEFPKEGPSILRIQQVVRGDSAAYFCASSPRAEISYEQYFGPGTRLTVT.

As to this clone: The sample contains more than one DNA sequence encoding this CDR3. The genes are TRBV5-1 and TRBJ2-7; D uncertain. V lost 0 bases to trimming and J lost 2 bases, with 6 bases between them. CDR3 size: 13 residues. Germline values: CDR1 SGHRS, CDR2 YFSETQ. The CDR3 DNA reads as TGCGCCAGCAGCTTGGACGATACCTACGAGCAGTACTTC. The encoded protein is CASSLDDTYEQYF.

The chain recombines TRBV7-8 with TRBJ2-2, with 13 bases matching TRBD2. This CDR3 comprises 16 residues. J lost 4 bases, V lost 5 bases, and 4 bases had no gene match. Germline CDR1 is SGHVS and CDR2 is FQNEAQ. CDR3 sequence reads: CASSLLAGGGTGELFF. As DNA, the CDR3 is TGTGCCAGCAGCCTACTAGCGGGAGGGGGCACCGGGGAGCTGTTTTTT. Filled out from reference TRBV7-8 and TRBJ2-2, the complete variable domain reads GAGVSQSPRYKVAKRGQDVALRCDPISGHVSLFWYQQALGQGPEFLTYFQNEAQLDKSGLPSDRFFAERPEGSVSTLKIQRTQQEDSAVYLCASSLLAGGGTGELFFGEGSRLTVL.

This chain connects TRBV10-1 to TRBJ2-1; TRBD2 matches at 13 bases. Germline CDR1 WNHNN, CDR2 SYGVQD (reference sequence). The junction had 15 bases not matched to a gene; V was cut back by 3 bases and J by 7 bases. This CDR3 comprises 19 residues. The CDR3 DNA reads TGCGCCAGCAGTGAAGGGGGACTAGCGGGAAGCACTAGTTCAAATGAGCAGTTCTTC. Residues: CASSEGGLAGSTSSNEQFF.

The chain links TRBV5-1 to TRBJ2-1; 8 bases agree with TRBD2. CDR1 and CDR2 from the germline V gene are SGHRS and YFSETQ. The CDR3 covers 15 residues. J gave up 6 bases and V 0 bases, and 5 bases lay outside the gene matches. The CDR3 DNA follows: TGCGCCAGCAGCTTGGCTCTAGCGGGTCGCAATGAGCAGTTCTTC. Encoded protein: CASSLALAGRNEQFF.